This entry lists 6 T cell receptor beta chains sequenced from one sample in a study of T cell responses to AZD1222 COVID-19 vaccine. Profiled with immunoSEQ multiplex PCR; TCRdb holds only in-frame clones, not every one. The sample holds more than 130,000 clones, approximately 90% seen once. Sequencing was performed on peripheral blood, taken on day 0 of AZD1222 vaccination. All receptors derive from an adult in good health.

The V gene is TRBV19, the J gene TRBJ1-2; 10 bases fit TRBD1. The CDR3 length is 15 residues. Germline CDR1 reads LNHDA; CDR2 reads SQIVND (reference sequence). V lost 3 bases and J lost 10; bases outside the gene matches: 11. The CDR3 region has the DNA TGTGCCAGTAGTATGGCTAGGGACAGGGGCCTAGACTACACCTTC. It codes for CASSMARDRGLDYTF. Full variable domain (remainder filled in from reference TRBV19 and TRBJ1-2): DGGITQSPKYLFRKEGQNVTLSCEQNLNHDAMYWYRQDPGQGLRLIYYSQIVNDFQKGDIAEGYSVSREKKESFPLTVTSAQKNPTAFYLCASSMARDRGLDYTFGSGTRLTVV.

The DNA for the CDR3 is TGTGCCACCATACTGGACACCAAGTACCAAGAGACCCAGTACTTC. This codes for CATILDTKYQETQYF. The rearrangement links TRBV24-1 to TRBJ2-5; TRBD1 is a possible D gene (5 bases). Trimming left V 8 bases short and J 0 bases short, with 15 bases between. CDR3 size: 15 residues. Germline V gene data show CDR1 as KGHDR and CDR2 as SFDVKD.

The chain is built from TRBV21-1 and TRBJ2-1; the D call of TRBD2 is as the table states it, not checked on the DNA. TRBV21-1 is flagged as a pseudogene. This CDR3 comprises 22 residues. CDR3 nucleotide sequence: TGTGCCAGCAGCTTTCTTAAGGGGGTCCCTGTGCCTCCTAGCGGGCCATACAATGAGCAGTTCTTC. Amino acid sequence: CASSFLKGVPVPPSGPYNEQFF.

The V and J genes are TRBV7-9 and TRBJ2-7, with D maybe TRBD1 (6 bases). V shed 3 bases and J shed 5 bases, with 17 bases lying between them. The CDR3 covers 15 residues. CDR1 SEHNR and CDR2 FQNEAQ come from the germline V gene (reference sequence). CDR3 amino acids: CASSLKNRAANEQYF. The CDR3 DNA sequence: TGTGCCAGCAGCTTGAAGAACAGGGCTGCCAACGAGCAGTACTTC.

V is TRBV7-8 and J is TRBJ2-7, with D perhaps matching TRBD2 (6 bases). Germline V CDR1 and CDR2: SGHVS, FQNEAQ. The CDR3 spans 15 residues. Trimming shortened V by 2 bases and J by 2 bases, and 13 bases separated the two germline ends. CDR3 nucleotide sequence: TGTGCCAGCAGCTTAAAAGCGGGCCTAACCTACGAGCAGTACTTC. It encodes CASSLKAGLTYEQYF.

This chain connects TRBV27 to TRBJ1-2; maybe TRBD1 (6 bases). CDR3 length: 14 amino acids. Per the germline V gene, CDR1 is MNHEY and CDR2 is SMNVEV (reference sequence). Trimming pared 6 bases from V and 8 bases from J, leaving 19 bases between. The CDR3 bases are TGTGCCAGCAGAAAAGATCTACAGGGACGAGGCTACACCTTC. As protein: CASRKDLQGRGYTF.